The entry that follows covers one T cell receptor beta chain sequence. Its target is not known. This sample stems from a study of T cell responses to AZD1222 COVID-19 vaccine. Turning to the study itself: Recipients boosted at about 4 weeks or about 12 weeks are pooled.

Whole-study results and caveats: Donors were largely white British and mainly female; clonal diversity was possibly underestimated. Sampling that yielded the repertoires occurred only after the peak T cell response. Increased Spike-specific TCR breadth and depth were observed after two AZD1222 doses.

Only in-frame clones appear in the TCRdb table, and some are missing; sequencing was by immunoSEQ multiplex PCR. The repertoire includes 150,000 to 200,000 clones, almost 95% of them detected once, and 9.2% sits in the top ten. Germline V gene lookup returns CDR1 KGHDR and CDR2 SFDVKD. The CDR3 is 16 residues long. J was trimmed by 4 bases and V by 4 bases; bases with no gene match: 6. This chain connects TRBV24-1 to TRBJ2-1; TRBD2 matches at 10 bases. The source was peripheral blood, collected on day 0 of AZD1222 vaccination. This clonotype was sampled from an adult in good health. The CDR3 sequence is CATSDPGTSVYNEQFF. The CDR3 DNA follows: TGTGCCACCAGTGACCCAGGGACTAGCGTGTACAATGAGCAGTTCTTC.